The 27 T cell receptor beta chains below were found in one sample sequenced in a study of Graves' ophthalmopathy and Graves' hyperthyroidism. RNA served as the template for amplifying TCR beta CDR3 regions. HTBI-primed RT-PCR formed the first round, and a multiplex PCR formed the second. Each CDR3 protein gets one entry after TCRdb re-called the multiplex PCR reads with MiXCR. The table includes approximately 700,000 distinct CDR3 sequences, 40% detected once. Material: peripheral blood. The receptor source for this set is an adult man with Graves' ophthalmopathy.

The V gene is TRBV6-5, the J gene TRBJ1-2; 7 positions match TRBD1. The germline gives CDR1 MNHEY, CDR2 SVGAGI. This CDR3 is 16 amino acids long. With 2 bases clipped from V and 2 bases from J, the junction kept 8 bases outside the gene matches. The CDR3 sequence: CASSYTETGRNYGYTF. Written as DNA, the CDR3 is TGTGCCAGCAGTTACACTGAGACAGGGAGGAACTATGGCTACACCTTC.

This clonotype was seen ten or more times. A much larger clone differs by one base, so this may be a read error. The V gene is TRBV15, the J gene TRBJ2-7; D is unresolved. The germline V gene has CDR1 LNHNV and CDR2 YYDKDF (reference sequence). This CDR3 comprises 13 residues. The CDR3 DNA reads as TGTGCCACCAGTCTTGGACCGTCGTACGAGCAGCACTTC. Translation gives CATSLGPSYEQHF.

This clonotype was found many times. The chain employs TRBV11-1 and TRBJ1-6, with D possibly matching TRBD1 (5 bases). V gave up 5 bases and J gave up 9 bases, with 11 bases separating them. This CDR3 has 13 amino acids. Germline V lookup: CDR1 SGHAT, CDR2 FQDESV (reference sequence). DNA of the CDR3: TGTGCCAGCAGCGGACACGAAGTTTCACCCCTCCACTTT. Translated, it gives CASSGHEVSPLHF.

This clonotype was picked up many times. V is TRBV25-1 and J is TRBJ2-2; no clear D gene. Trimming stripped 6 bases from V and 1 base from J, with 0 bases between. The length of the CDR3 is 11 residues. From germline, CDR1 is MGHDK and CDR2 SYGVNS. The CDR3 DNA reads TGTGCCAGCAGGAACACCGGGGAGCTGTTTTTT. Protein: CASRNTGELFF.

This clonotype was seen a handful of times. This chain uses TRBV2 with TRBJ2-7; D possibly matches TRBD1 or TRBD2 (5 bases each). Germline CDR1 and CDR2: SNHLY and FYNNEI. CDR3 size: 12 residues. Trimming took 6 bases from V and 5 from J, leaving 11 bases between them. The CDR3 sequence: CASSRGGDEQYF. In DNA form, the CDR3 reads TGTGCCAGCAGCCGGGGCGGTGACGAGCAGTACTTC.

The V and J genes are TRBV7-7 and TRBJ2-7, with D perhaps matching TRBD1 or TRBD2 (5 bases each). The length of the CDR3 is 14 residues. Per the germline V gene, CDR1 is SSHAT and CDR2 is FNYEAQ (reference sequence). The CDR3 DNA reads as TGTGCAAAAACGTACCGGGACGGACCCTACGAGCAGTACTTC. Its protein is CAKTYRDGPYEQYF. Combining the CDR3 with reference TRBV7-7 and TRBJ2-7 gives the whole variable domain GAGVSQSPRYKVTKRGQDVTLRCDPISSHATLYWYQQALGQGPEFLTYFNYEAQPDKSGLPSDRFSAERPEGSISTLTIQRTEQRDSAMYRCAKTYRDGPYEQYFGPGTRLTVT.

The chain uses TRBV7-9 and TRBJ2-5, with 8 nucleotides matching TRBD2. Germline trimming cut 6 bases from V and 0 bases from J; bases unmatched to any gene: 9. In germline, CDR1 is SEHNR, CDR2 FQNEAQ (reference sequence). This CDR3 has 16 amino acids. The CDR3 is CASSPPAGGNQETQYF. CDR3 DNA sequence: TGTGCCAGCAGTCCGCCCGCGGGAGGCAACCAAGAGACCCAGTACTTC.

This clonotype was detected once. CDR3 protein: CASSVPAGDIANSPLHF. DNA for the CDR3: TGTGCCAGCAGTGTCCCCGCTGGCGACATTGCGAATTCACCCCTCCACTTT. This rearrangement joins TRBV25-1 to TRBJ1-6, with D hard to call. This CDR3 has 17 amino acids. Per the germline V gene, CDR1 is MGHDK and CDR2 is SYGVNS. V lost 4 bases and J lost 7, with 20 bases in between.

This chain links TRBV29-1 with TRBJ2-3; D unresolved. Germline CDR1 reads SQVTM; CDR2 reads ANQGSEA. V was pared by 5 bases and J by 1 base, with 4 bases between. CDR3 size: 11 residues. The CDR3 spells CSVLGTDTQYF. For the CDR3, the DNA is TGCAGCGTTCTGGGCACAGATACGCAGTATTTT.

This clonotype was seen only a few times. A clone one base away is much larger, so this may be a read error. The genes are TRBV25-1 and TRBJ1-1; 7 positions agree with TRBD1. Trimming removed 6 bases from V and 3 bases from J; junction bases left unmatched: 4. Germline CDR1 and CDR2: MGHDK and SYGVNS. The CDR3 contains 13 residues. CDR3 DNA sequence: TGTGCCAGCAGATCAACAGGGGACACTGAAGCTTTCTTT. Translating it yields CASRSTGDTEAFF.

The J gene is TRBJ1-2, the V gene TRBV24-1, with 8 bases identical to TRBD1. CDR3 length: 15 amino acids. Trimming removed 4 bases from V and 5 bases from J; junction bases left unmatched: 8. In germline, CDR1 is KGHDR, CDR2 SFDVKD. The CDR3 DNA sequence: TGTGCCACCAGTGACCCTCAGACAGGGGATTATGGCTACACCTTC. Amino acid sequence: CATSDPQTGDYGYTF.

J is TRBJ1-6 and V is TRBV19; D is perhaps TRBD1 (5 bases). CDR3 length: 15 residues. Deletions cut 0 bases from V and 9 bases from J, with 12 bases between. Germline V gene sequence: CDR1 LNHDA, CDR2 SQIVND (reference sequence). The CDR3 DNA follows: TGTGCCAGTAGTATAGATACGGCAGGGCGTTCACCCCTCCACTTT. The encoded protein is CASSIDTAGRSPLHF. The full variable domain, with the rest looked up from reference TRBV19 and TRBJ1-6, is DGGITQSPKYLFRKEGQNVTLSCEQNLNHDAMYWYRQDPGQGLRLIYYSQIVNDFQKGDIAEGYSVSREKKESFPLTVTSAQKNPTAFYLCASSIDTAGRSPLHFGNGTRLTVT.

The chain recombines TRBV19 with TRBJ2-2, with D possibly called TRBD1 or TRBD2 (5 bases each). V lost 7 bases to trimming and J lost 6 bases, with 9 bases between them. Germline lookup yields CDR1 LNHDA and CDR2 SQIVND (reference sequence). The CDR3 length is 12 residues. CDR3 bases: TGTGCCAGTATGGGGGTGGCCGGGGAGCTGTTTTTT. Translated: CASMGVAGELFF.

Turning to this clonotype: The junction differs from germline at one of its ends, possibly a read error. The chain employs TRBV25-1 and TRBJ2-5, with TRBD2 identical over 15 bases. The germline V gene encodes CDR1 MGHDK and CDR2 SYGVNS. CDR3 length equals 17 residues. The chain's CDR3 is CASNPGLAGGTQGTQYF. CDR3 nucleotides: TGTGCCAGCAACCCGGGACTAGCGGGGGGCACCCAAGGGACCCAGTACTTC.

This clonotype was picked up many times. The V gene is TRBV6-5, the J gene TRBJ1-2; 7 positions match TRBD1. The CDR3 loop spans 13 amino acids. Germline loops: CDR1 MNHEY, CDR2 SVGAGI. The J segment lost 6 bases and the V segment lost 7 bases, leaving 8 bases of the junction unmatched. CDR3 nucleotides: TGTGCCAGCATAGGGACAGCCACGGATGGCTACACCTTC. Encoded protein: CASIGTATDGYTF.

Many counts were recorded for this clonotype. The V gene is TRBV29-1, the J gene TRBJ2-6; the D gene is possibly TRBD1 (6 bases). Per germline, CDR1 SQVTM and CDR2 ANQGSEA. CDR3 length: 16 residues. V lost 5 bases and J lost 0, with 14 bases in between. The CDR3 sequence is CSVLGTPGSGANVLTF. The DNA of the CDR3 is TGCAGCGTTCTCGGGACACCCGGCTCTGGGGCCAACGTCCTGACTTTC. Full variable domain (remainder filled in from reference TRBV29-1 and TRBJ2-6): SAVISQKPSRDICQRGTSLTIQCQVDSQVTMMFWYRQQPGQSLTLIATANQGSEATYESGFVIDKFPISRPNLTFSTLTVSNMSPEDSSIYLCSVLGTPGSGANVLTFGAGSRLTVL.

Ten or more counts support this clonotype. DNA of the CDR3: TGCAGTGCTAGAGACCTAGCGGGAGAGACCCAGTACTTC. Encoded protein: CSARDLAGETQYF. The rearrangement uses TRBV20-1 and TRBJ2-5, with 8 nucleotides matching TRBD2. Losses at the gene ends were 0 bases for V and 4 bases for J; bases not matched to a gene: 1. CDR1 and CDR2 (germline): DFQATT, SNEGSKA (reference sequence). This CDR3 has 13 residues.

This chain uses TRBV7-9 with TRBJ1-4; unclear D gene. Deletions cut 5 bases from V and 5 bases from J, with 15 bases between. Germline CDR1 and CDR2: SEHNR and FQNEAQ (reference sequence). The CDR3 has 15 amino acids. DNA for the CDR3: TGTGCCAGCAGCAGGAGGCTCCCCCAAAATGAAAAACTGTTTTTT. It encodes CASSRRLPQNEKLFF. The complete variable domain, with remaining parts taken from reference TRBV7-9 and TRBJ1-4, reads DTGVSQNPRHKITKRGQNVTFRCDPISEHNRLYWYRQTLGQGPEFLTYFQNEAQLEKSRLLSDRFSAERPKGSFSTLEIQRTEQGDSAMYLCASSRRLPQNEKLFFGSGTQLSVL.

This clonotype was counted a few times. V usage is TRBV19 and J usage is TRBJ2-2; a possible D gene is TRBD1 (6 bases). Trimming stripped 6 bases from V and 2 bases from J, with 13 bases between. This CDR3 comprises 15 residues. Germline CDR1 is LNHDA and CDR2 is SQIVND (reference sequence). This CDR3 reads CASRNDRTNTGELFF. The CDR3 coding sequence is TGTGCCAGTAGAAACGACAGGACTAACACCGGGGAGCTGTTTTTT.

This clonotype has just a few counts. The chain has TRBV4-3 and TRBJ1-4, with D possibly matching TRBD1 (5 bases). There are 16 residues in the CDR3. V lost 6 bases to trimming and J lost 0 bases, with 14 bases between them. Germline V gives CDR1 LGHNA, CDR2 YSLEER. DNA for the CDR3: TGCGCCAGCAGACATGAGGCGGGGGCAACTAATGAAAAACTGTTTTTT. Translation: CASRHEAGATNEKLFF.

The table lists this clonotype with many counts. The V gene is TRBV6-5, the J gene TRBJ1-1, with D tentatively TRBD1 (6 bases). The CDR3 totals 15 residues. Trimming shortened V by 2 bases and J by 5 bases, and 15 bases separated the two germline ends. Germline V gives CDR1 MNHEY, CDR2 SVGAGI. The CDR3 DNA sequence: TGTGCCAGCAGTTACGTCGGCAGGGGAGGAACTGAAGCTTTCTTT. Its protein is CASSYVGRGGTEAFF.

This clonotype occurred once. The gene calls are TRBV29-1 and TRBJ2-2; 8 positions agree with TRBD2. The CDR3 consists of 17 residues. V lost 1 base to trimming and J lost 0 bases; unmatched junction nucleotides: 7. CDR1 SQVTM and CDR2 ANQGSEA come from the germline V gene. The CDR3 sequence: CSVEGGGFPTNTGELFF. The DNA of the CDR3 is TGCAGCGTTGAAGGCGGGGGGTTCCCAACGAACACCGGGGAGCTGTTTTTT.

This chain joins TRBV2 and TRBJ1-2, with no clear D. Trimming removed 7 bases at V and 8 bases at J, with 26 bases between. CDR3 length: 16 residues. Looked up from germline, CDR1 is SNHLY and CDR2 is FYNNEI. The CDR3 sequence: CASTPPQDPRAEGYTF. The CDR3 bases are TGTGCCAGCACCCCTCCCCAGGACCCTAGGGCGGAGGGCTACACCTTC.

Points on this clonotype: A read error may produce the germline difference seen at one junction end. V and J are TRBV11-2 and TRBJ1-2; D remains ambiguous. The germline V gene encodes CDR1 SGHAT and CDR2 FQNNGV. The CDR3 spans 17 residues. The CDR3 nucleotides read TGTGCCAGCAGCTTTCTCCCCCCCGGGTCCGCTAACTATGGCTGCACCTTC. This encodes CASSFLPPGSANYGCTF.

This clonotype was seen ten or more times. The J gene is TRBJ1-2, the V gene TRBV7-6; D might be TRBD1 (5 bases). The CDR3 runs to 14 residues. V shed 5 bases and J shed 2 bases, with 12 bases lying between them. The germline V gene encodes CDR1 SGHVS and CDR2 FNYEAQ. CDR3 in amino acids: CASSMPGRNYGYTF. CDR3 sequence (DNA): TGTGCCAGCAGCATGCCGGGGCGCAACTATGGCTACACCTTC.

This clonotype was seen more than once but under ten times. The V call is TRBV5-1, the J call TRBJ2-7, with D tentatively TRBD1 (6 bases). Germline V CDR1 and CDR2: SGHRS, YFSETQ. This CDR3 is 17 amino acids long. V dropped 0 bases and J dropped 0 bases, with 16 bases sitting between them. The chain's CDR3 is CASSLAMGAGTSYEQYF. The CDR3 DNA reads TGCGCCAGCAGCTTGGCCATGGGGGCGGGCACCTCCTACGAGCAGTACTTC.

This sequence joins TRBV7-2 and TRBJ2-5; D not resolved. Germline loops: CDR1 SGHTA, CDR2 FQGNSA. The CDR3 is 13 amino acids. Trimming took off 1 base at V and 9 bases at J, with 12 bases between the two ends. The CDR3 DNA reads TGTGCCAGCAGCTTAGATTACGGTCAGCCCCAGTACTTC. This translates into CASSLDYGQPQYF.